The 15 T cell receptor beta chains below come from one sample, sequenced in a study of T-cell memory formation after mild COVID-19 (dated by TCRdb to 2020 to 2023). The receptor library was made with 5' RACE. Sequencing instrument: Illumina NovaSeq 6000. The public reads were run again by TCRdb, first through fastp at Q25 and then through MiXCR, and only productive beta chains were kept. Each CDR3 protein appears once, grouped with its most common genes and DNA. A total of tens of thousands of distinct CDR3 sequences appear in this sample, about a sixth of them only once. The leading ten clones occupy about 31% of the sample. The sample was PBMCs or a T cell subset sorted from them (not recorded which). The origin of the receptors is an adult woman who had mild COVID-19 (a few samples of this study predate the infection). The sample titles of this study are shuffled in the database, so cell type and time point are left out; the donor was told from shared clones.

A few counts support this clonotype. The chain carries TRBV5-4 and TRBJ2-7, with a weak D call TRBD2 (5 bases). Trimming took 3 bases from V and 2 from J, leaving 15 bases between them. There are 15 residues in the CDR3. Germline V lookup: CDR1 SGHNT, CDR2 YYREEE (reference sequence). CDR3 residues: CASSSSPGKTYEQYF. In DNA form, the CDR3 reads TGTGCCAGCAGCTCCTCCCCGGGAAAAACCTACGAGCAGTACTTC.

A word on this clonotype: The DNA is left out, because the CDR3 cannot be placed on it with certainty; the CDR3 is given as TCRdb lists it. V gene TRBV12-3 or TRBV12-4 combines with J gene TRBJ2-1; the table calls TRBD2, which could not be checked here. Termini included, the CDR3 measures 15 amino acids. The CDR3 sequence is CASILDYSSYNEQFF.

The chain links TRBV4-1 to TRBJ1-1; a possible D gene is TRBD1 (5 bases). V lost 3 bases and J 8 bases, leaving 22 bases between the germline ends. This CDR3 region has 16 residues. Germline V lookup: CDR1 MGHRA, CDR2 YSYEKL. This chain's CDR3 is CASSQDRWGVLGEAFF. The CDR3 DNA reads TGCGCCAGCAGCCAGGACCGGTGGGGGGTCCTTGGAGAAGCTTTCTTT.

In its sample, this clonotype was seen a few times. The V call is TRBV3-1, the J call TRBJ2-7; TRBD1 matches at 9 bases. The CDR3 loop spans 16 amino acids. V lost 0 bases, J lost 4 bases, and 7 bases stayed unmatched. Germline loops: CDR1 LGHDT, CDR2 YNNKEL (reference sequence). DNA of the CDR3: TGTGCCAGCAGCCAAGAATCGGGACAGGGAAGATACGAGCAGTACTTC. Protein: CASSQESGQGRYEQYF.

The V and J genes are TRBV7-8 and TRBJ2-1, with 11 bases lining up with TRBD2. Germline V lookup: CDR1 SGHVS, CDR2 FQNEAQ. The CDR3 runs 17 residues. Trimming removed 5 bases from V and 0 bases from J; junction bases left unmatched: 6. The CDR3 reads CASSDPGLADSYNEQFF. DNA for the CDR3: TGTGCCAGCAGCGACCCGGGACTAGCGGACTCCTACAATGAGCAGTTCTTC.

V and J are TRBV7-8 and TRBJ2-1; D is possibly TRBD1 (5 bases). CDR3 length: 14 residues. V dropped 0 bases and J dropped 14 bases, with 17 bases sitting between them. CDR1 is SGHVS, CDR2 FQNEAQ, per germline. The CDR3 DNA sequence: TGTGCCAGCAGCTTAGCGCTATGGACGGAAGGGGAGTTCTTC. Translated: CASSLALWTEGEFF.

The chain has TRBV7-8 and TRBJ2-2; no definite D call. This CDR3 is 15 amino acids long. Trimming stripped 3 bases from V and 1 base from J, with 9 bases between. Germline CDR1 is SGHVS and CDR2 is FQNEAQ. The CDR3 spells CASSFNARNTGELFF. The CDR3, as DNA: TGTGCCAGCAGCTTCAATGCGCGGAACACCGGGGAGCTGTTTTTT.

The chain uses TRBV6-5 and TRBJ2-7, with D perhaps TRBD1 or TRBD2 (6 bases each). V was trimmed by 0 bases and J by 7 bases, leaving 16 bases between them. This CDR3 comprises 15 residues. Germline values: CDR1 MNHEY, CDR2 SVGAGI. The CDR3 protein is CASSYSEEGGREQYF. The CDR3, as DNA: TGTGCCAGCAGTTACTCGGAAGAGGGGGGTAGAGAGCAGTACTTC.

This clonotype was counted a few times. The J gene is TRBJ2-5, the V gene TRBV30, with D tentatively TRBD2 (6 bases). Germline V gene sequence: CDR1 GTSNPN, CDR2 SVGIG (reference sequence). Between the trimmed V and J ends, which lost 3 bases and 5 bases, there was a span of 16 bases. The CDR3 is 14 residues long. Here the CDR3 DNA reads TGTGCCTGGAGCCTGACTAGTGGGGGGGAGACCCAGTACTTC. It encodes CAWSLTSGGETQYF. Full variable domain (outside the CDR3, taken from reference TRBV30 and TRBJ2-5): SQTIHQWPATLVQPVGSPLSLECTVEGTSNPNLYWYRQAAGRGLQLLFYSVGIGQISSEVPQNLSASRPQDRQFILSSKKLLLSDSGFYLCAWSLTSGGETQYFGPGTRLLVL.

The chain uses TRBV5-5 and TRBJ2-1, with TRBD2 matching 13 bases. This CDR3 has 16 residues. The J segment lost 4 bases and the V segment lost 4 bases, leaving 5 bases of the junction unmatched. Germline assignment: CDR1 SGHKS and CDR2 YYEKEE (reference sequence). The chain's CDR3 is CASSAPGLAGYNEQFF. For the CDR3, the DNA is TGTGCCAGCAGCGCACCGGGACTAGCGGGGTACAATGAGCAGTTCTTC.

This chain joins TRBV6-5 and TRBJ2-7, with TRBD2 matching 9 bases. This CDR3 has 13 amino acids. The germline V gene encodes CDR1 MNHEY and CDR2 SVGAGI. The junction had 3 bases not matched to a gene; V was cut back by 5 bases and J by 4 bases. The CDR3 coding sequence is TGTGCCAGCAGTCTTAGCGGGAGATACGAGCAGTACTTC. This codes for CASSLSGRYEQYF.

The chain uses TRBV20-1 and TRBJ2-7; 9 bases agree with TRBD1. Trimming cost V 6 bases and J 6 bases; bases outside gene matches: 6. The CDR3 sequence is 12 residues long. Germline V CDR1 and CDR2: DFQATT, SNEGSKA (reference sequence). The CDR3 loop reads CSAWDRVGEQYF. CDR3 nucleotide sequence: TGCAGTGCCTGGGACAGGGTGGGCGAGCAGTACTTC.

DNA for the CDR3: TGTGCCAGCAGCCAAGGACAGGGCGACTACGAGCAGTACTTC. This codes for CASSQGQGDYEQYF. The V and J genes are TRBV3-1 and TRBJ2-7; 7 nucleotides line up with TRBD1. The CDR3 contains 14 residues. The V gene end was trimmed by 1 base and the J gene end by 3 bases; junction bases not matched to a gene: 3. Germline lookup yields CDR1 LGHDT and CDR2 YNNKEL (reference sequence).

There are a few counts of this clonotype. The rearrangement uses TRBV29-1 and TRBJ2-7; D call uncertain. CDR3 length: 13 amino acids. V was pared by 6 bases and J by 2 bases, with 14 bases between. Per the germline V gene, CDR1 is SQVTM and CDR2 is ANQGSEA. CDR3 coding DNA: TGCAGCGTCCTGGCGACTGAGGCCTACGAGCAGTACTTC. Its protein is CSVLATEAYEQYF.

The CDR3 reads CASSSLDRGLLESSYNEQFF. The DNA of the CDR3 is TGTGCCAGCAGTTCTCTGGACAGGGGGCTCCTAGAGAGCTCCTACAATGAGCAGTTCTTC. The genes are TRBV6-5 and TRBJ2-1, with 11 bases that match TRBD1. The CDR3 runs 20 residues. V lost 4 bases to trimming and J lost 0 bases; unmatched junction nucleotides: 14. CDR1 and CDR2 from the germline V gene are MNHEY and SVGAGI.